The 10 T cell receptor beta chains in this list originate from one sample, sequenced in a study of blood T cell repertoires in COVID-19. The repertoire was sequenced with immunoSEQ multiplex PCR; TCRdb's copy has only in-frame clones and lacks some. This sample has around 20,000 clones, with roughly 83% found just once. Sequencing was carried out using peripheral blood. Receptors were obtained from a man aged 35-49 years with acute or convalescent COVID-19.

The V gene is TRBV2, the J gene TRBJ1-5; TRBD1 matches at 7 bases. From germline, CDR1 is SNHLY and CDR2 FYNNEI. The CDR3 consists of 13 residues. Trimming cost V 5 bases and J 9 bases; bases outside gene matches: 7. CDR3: CASSTGEVGPQHF. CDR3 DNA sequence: TGTGCCAGCAGTACAGGGGAGGTTGGGCCCCAGCATTTT.

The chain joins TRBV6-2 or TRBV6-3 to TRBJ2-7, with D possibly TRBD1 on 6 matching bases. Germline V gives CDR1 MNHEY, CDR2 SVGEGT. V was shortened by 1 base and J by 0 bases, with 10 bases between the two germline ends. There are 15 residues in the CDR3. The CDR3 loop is CASSYYRDTSYEQYF. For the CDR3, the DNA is TGTGCCAGCAGTTACTACCGGGACACCTCCTACGAGCAGTACTTC.

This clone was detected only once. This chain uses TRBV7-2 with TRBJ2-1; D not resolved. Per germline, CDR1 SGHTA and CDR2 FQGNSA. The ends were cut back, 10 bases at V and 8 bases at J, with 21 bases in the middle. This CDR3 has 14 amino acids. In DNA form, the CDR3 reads TGTGCCACCTCCCTCGGGTCACAAAGCGATGAGCAGTTCTTC. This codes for CATSLGSQSDEQFF.

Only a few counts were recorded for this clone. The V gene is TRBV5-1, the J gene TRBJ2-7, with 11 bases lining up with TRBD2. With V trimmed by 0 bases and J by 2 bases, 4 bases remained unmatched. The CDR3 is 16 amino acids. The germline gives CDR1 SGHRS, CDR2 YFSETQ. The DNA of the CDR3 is TGCGCCAGCAGCTTGGTACTAGCGGGAGTTCCCTACGAGCAGTACTTC. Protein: CASSLVLAGVPYEQYF. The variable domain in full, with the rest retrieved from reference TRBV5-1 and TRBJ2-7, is KAGVTQTPRYLIKTRGQQVTLSCSPISGHRSVSWYQQTPGQGLQFLFEYFSETQRNKGNFPGRFSGRQFSNSRSEMNVSTLELGDSALYLCASSLVLAGVPYEQYFGPGTRLTVT.

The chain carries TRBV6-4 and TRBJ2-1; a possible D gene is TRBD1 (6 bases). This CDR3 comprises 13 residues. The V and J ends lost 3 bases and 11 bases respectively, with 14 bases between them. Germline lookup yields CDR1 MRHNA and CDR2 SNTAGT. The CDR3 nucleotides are TGTGCCAGCAGTGAAGGAATGGGGGCCAAGCAGTTCTTC. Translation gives CASSEGMGAKQFF.

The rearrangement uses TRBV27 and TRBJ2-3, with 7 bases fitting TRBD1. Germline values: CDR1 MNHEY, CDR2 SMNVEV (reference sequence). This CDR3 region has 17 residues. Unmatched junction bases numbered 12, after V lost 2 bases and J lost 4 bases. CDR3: CASSLGYGRGKSDTQYF. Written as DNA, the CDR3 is TGTGCCAGCAGTTTAGGATATGGCAGGGGGAAATCAGATACGCAGTATTTT.

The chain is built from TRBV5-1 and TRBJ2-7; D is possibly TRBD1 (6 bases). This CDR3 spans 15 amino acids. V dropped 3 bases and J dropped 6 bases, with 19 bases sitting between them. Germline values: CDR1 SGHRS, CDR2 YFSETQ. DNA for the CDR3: TGCGCCAGCAGCTCTTTCTCACAGGGAAGCTCCGAGCAGTACTTC. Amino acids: CASSSFSQGSSEQYF.

The DNA for the CDR3 is TGTGCCAGCAGCTTAACTAGCGGGAGTTTGTCCTACGAGCAGTACTTC. This codes for CASSLTSGSLSYEQYF. V usage is TRBV7-2 and J usage is TRBJ2-7; the match to TRBD2 covers 11 bases. Germline CDR1 reads SGHTA; CDR2 reads FQGNSA. CDR3 length equals 16 residues. The V and J ends lost 2 bases and 1 base, in that order; junction bases with no gene match: 4.

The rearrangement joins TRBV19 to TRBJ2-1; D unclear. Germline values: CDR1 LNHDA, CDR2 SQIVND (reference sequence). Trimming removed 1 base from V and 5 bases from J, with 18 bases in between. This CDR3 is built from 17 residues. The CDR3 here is CASSIGRARGENNEQFF. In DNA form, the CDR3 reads TGTGCCAGTAGTATAGGGCGCGCTCGCGGAGAGAACAATGAGCAGTTCTTC.

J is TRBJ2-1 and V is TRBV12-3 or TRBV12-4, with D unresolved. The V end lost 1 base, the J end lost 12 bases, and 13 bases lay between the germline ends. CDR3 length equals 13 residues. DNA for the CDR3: TGTGCCAGCAGTTTAGTTGTTTCGAGCCTGCAGTTCTTC. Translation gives CASSLVVSSLQFF.